This T cell receptor beta chain emerged from a study of blood T cell repertoires in COVID-19 (dated by TCRdb to 2018 to 2021). Study-wide context: Samples covering the acute and convalescent phases of COVID-19 were provided by collaborators in the United States, Italy and Spain. The material from the prospective study consisted of cDNA or gDNA derived from T cells, B-cell-depleted T cells, or PBMCs. The dataset comprised deeply sampled blood TCRbeta repertoires from subjects exposed to, actively infected with, or recovered from COVID-19. The repertoires were released in a freely available public database meant as a resource for research on the immune response to SARS-CoV-2. Samples came from the ongoing ImmuneRACE study (first 160 participants) plus 1,254 subjects from 6 global collaborators. A de-identified subject ID, COVID-19 status, age in years and sex were almost always included in the sample metadata. Where available, HLA class I and class II types were obtained from metadata supplied by the sample provider rather than from assay-based typing.

Overall study outcomes, separate from this receptor: The quantity of clinical and demographic metadata differed by source and by participant and was supplied without curation.

The immunoSEQ Assay, a bias-controlled multiplex PCR, was used to amplify TCRbeta CDR3 regions from genomic DNA. The original methods were these. The number of nucleated cells in each sample was estimated from the amplification of reference gene primers within the assay. Sequence reads were collapsed and filtered to measure the absolute abundance of every unique TCRbeta CDR3 rearrangement. For each sample, productive Simpson clonality was calculated by taking the square root of Simpson's diversity index across productive rearrangements. TCRdb took this table from immuneACCESS and kept in-frame rearrangements with V and J called. Such tables lack part of the clones; where checked against another copy, unresolved V genes explain under half of the gap, and the rest is unexplained. V and J calls plus clone size are reproduced from that table; the DNA served to infer D and trimming. The sample yields about 98,000 clones; nearly 90% were counted once. The biggest ten clones account for 2% to 2.5% of the sample.

Note on this clone: The antigen this receptor binds is unknown. Qualities for individual bases were not recorded, and no much larger clone is one base off.

Whole blood was collected in K2EDTA tubes by collaborating institutions according to the institutions' own protocols. For TCRbeta analysis, collaborator samples were shipped as frozen whole blood, as isolated PBMCs, or as DNA extracted from either sample type. CDR1 and CDR2, per the germline V gene, are MNHEY and SVGAGI. The junction carries 15 bases between V and J, which are trimmed by 6 bases and 6 bases respectively. The CDR3 sequence holds 15 residues, the cysteine and phenylalanine included. The read is trimmed to its CDR3 DNA, 45 bases read in frame from base 1. The clonotype was recovered from a man aged 50 to 59 with active COVID-19. The sample taken for sequencing was peripheral blood. Here the chain combines TRBV6-5 and TRBJ1-6; no D gene is confidently identified. The nucleotide sequence reads as follows: TGTGCCAGCAGCCACAAATCGCTGTTTAATTCACCCCTCCACTTT. Protein translation: CASSHKSLFNSPLHF.